This TCR beta chain was captured in a study of T cells after yellow fever vaccination. The junction had 4 bases not matched to a gene; V was cut back by 2 bases and J by 5 bases. The CDR3 is made up of 15 amino acids. Germline V gene data show CDR1 as MDHEN and CDR2 as SYDVKM. TCRdb passed the 5' RACE reads through MiXCR, listing each CDR3 protein once. The sample lists some 560,000 distinct CDR3 sequences, around 21% occurring once. This clonotype appeared many times. The V and J genes are TRBV28 and TRBJ2-7; TRBD2 aligns across 12 bases. Here the sequenced sample was PBMCs, taken 15 days after the yellow fever booster vaccination. The TCR originated in a man aged 30-40 years who received the YFV17D yellow fever vaccine. The CDR3 protein is CASSLPGLAGDEQYF. The CDR3 bases are TGTGCCAGCAGTTTACCGGGACTAGCGGGTGACGAGCAGTACTTC.